Below, 26 T cell receptor beta chains from the same sample are listed, as sequenced in a study of T cells in Graves' hyperthyroidism and ophthalmopathy. Authors of the study amplified TCR beta CDR3 regions from RNA transcripts. The HTBI primer set drove a first-round RT-PCR of the TCR CDR3. A single record per CDR3 protein comes from TCRdb applying MiXCR to the multiplex PCR reads. Of approximately 700,000 distinct CDR3 sequences in the sample, about 17% were seen once. Specimen: blood. These receptors were taken from a man aged 18 to 35 with Graves' hyperthyroidism.

V usage is TRBV29-1 and J usage is TRBJ1-1; 9 nucleotides match TRBD1. The V and J ends lost 4 bases and 6 bases, in that order; junction bases with no gene match: 6. The germline V gene has CDR1 SQVTM and CDR2 ANQGSEA. The CDR3 loop spans 13 amino acids. As DNA, the CDR3 is TGCAGCGTTGGGGACAGGGCCCGCGCTGAAGCTTTCTTT. Translation gives CSVGDRARAEAFF.

This clonotype has only a few counts. The chain employs TRBV7-9 and TRBJ1-1; D perhaps matches TRBD1 (6 bases). Per germline, CDR1 SEHNR and CDR2 FQNEAQ (reference sequence). The length of the CDR3 is 15 residues. The germline V and J ends were trimmed by 1 base and 3 bases, with 12 bases remaining between them. CDR3 nucleotide sequence: TGTGCCAGCAGCTTAGTACAGGGCCTGGACACTGAAGCTTTCTTT. Translated, it gives CASSLVQGLDTEAFF.

This clonotype was picked up a small number of times. The V and J genes are TRBV3-1 and TRBJ2-7, with D possibly being TRBD1 or TRBD2 (5 bases each). CDR3 length equals 16 residues. Germline V gene data show CDR1 as LGHDT and CDR2 as YNNKEL (reference sequence). The germline V and J ends were trimmed by 2 bases and 0 bases, with 14 bases remaining between them. CDR3 loop: CASSQTPGPHSYEQYF. Here the CDR3 DNA reads TGTGCCAGCAGCCAAACCCCGGGACCCCACTCCTACGAGCAGTACTTC.

This clonotype showed up many times. The V gene is TRBV28, the J gene TRBJ2-5; D is unclear. The germline V gene has CDR1 MDHEN and CDR2 SYDVKM. V gave up 3 bases and J gave up 4 bases, with 9 bases separating them. CDR3 length equals 13 residues. The CDR3: CASSLIGVETQYF. The CDR3 DNA is TGTGCCAGCAGTTTGATTGGGGTAGAGACCCAGTACTTC.

This clonotype came up once. It may be a read error: a sequence one base away is much more abundant. The chain links TRBV2 to TRBJ2-4; D ambiguous. V gave up 6 bases and J gave up 8 bases, with 20 bases separating them. Germline CDR1 SNHLY, CDR2 FYNNEI. CDR3 length equals 15 residues. DNA of the CDR3: TGTGCCAGCAGCAACTTTGGACGTAGAAAAGACATTCAGTACTTC. Protein product: CASSNFGRRKDIQYF. Supplemented by reference TRBV2 and TRBJ2-4, the full variable domain reads EPEVTQTPSHQVTQMGQEVILRCVPISNHLYFYWYRQILGQKVEFLVSFYNNEISEKSEIFDDQFSVERPDGSNFTLKIRSTKLEDSAMYFCASSNFGRRKDIQYFGAGTRLSVL.

Only a few counts were recorded for this clonotype. The chain links TRBV7-3 to TRBJ1-1; a weak D match, TRBD1 (5 bases). Trimming removed 1 base from V and 5 bases from J, with 17 bases in between. This CDR3 is 16 amino acids long. CDR1 and CDR2 (germline): SGHTA, FQGTGA. The CDR3 reads CASSLMASSKGTEAFF. The CDR3 nucleotides are TGTGCCAGCAGCTTAATGGCCTCTTCCAAGGGGACTGAAGCTTTCTTT.

Ten or more counts support this clonotype. The gene calls are TRBV7-9 and TRBJ2-1; D call uncertain. Germline V gene sequence: CDR1 SEHNR, CDR2 FQNEAQ (reference sequence). This CDR3 has 13 amino acids. The V gene lost 3 bases and the J gene lost 8 bases, with 11 bases spanning the gap. This CDR3 is CASSFLVGDEQFF. In DNA form, the CDR3 reads TGTGCCAGCAGCTTCCTTGTAGGCGATGAGCAGTTCTTC.

The table lists this clonotype with many counts. The rearrangement links TRBV28 to TRBJ2-3; TRBD1 aligns across 8 bases. V was pared by 5 bases and J by 2 bases, with 6 bases of the junction left unmatched. CDR3 size: 15 residues. CDR1 and CDR2 (germline): MDHEN, SYDVKM. CDR3 DNA sequence: TGTGCCAGCAGTACCGGGACAGGAATCACAGATACGCAGTATTTT. Its translation is CASSTGTGITDTQYF.

This clonotype has just a few counts. The chain carries TRBV20-1 and TRBJ2-7, with TRBD1 matching over 9 bases. The germline V gene has CDR1 DFQATT and CDR2 SNEGSKA (reference sequence). The V gene end was trimmed by 4 bases and the J gene end by 3 bases; junction bases not matched to a gene: 7. The length of the CDR3 is 14 residues. The chain's CDR3 is CSAKYRGLLYEQYF. The CDR3 DNA sequence: TGCAGTGCTAAATACAGGGGGCTCCTCTACGAGCAGTACTTC.

The chain is built from TRBV29-1 and TRBJ1-3, with D possibly matching TRBD1 (5 bases). Trimming removed 7 bases at V and 4 bases at J, with 14 bases between. The CDR3 totals 13 residues. Germline CDR1 is SQVTM and CDR2 is ANQGSEA. CDR3 coding DNA: TGCAGCGCTGCCGGGGGAAGCGGAAACACCATATATTTT. Amino acids: CSAAGGSGNTIYF.

The sample holds many counts of this clonotype. J is TRBJ1-1 and V is TRBV12-3 or TRBV12-4; maybe TRBD1 (6 bases). This CDR3 contains 14 residues. V lost 3 bases to trimming and J lost 6 bases, with 14 bases between them. CDR3 sequence (DNA): TGTGCCAGCAGTTTGGGGGGCTCCCTTTCTGAAGCTTTCTTT. It encodes CASSLGGSLSEAFF.

This rearrangement joins TRBV29-1 to TRBJ1-5, with TRBD1 matching over 7 bases. From germline, CDR1 is SQVTM and CDR2 ANQGSEA. CDR3 length: 14 residues. Trimming at V came to 7 bases and at J to 3 bases, leaving 9 bases not matched to a gene. CDR3 sequence (DNA): TGCAGCGCCGCGACAGGGAACCTCAATCAGCCCCAGCATTTT. This translates into CSAATGNLNQPQHF. The whole variable domain, filled in from reference TRBV29-1 and TRBJ1-5, reads SAVISQKPSRDICQRGTSLTIQCQVDSQVTMMFWYRQQPGQSLTLIATANQGSEATYESGFVIDKFPISRPNLTFSTLTVSNMSPEDSSIYLCSAATGNLNQPQHFGDGTRLSIL.

This clonotype was detected only a few times. J is TRBJ1-5 and V is TRBV7-2; 8 bases match TRBD1. The CDR3 length is 14 residues. Germline-derived CDR1 and CDR2 are SGHTA and FQGNSA. Trimming cost V 6 bases and J 5 bases; bases outside gene matches: 6. The CDR3 coding sequence is TGTGCCAGCAGAGCGGACAGGGAGGATCAGCCCCAGCATTTT. The encoded protein is CASRADREDQPQHF.

This clonotype was observed a few times. The rearrangement links TRBV15 to TRBJ2-1, with 8 bases aligning to TRBD2. V was pared by 4 bases and J by 15 bases, with 14 bases of the junction left unmatched. The CDR3 runs to 14 residues. Germline V gives CDR1 LNHNV, CDR2 YYDKDF (reference sequence). CDR3 sequence (DNA): TGTGCCACCAGCACGCGGGGGGCGGCGGGAGCCCGGTTCTTC. It codes for CATSTRGAAGARFF. The variable domain in full, completed from reference TRBV15 and TRBJ2-1, reads DAMVIQNPRYQVTQFGKPVTLSCSQTLNHNVMYWYQQKSSQAPKLLFHYYDKDFNNEADTPDNFQSRRPNTSFCFLDIRSPGLGDTAMYLCATSTRGAAGARFFGPGTRLTVL.

This clonotype showed up many times. The chain is built from TRBV19 and TRBJ2-7; D perhaps matches TRBD1 (5 bases). CDR1 is LNHDA, CDR2 SQIVND, per germline (reference sequence). The CDR3 extends over 15 amino acids. V was pared by 3 bases and J by 1 base, with 13 bases between. Written as DNA, the CDR3 is TGTGCCAGTAGTATGGTTACGGCAGGGTCCTACGAGCAGTACTTC. Its translation is CASSMVTAGSYEQYF.

V gene TRBV15 combines with J gene TRBJ2-1; perhaps TRBD1 as D (6 bases). V lost 2 bases, J lost 7 bases, and 6 bases lay in between. This CDR3 is 12 amino acids long. CDR1 is LNHNV and CDR2 is YYDKDF in the germline V gene (reference sequence). The CDR3 region has the DNA TGTGCCACCAGCAGAAGGGGGAATGAGCAGTTCTTC. This codes for CATSRRGNEQFF.

This clonotype appeared many times. This chain connects TRBV2 to TRBJ1-6; no clear D gene. The CDR3 consists of 13 residues. V lost 6 bases and J 15 bases, leaving 18 bases between the germline ends. The V gene's germline CDR1 is SNHLY and CDR2 FYNNEI. The CDR3 bases are TGTGCCAGCAGCGCCCGGGAAACTAAGGGCCTCCACTTT. Its protein product is CASSARETKGLHF.

This clonotype has just one count. The rearrangement uses TRBV20-1 and TRBJ2-2, with D unclear. The germline CDR1 and CDR2 sequences are DFQATT and SNEGSKA (reference sequence). The V gene lost 3 bases and the J gene lost 3 bases, with 5 bases spanning the gap. The CDR3 consists of 12 residues. This chain's CDR3 is CSARVYTGELFF. The CDR3 DNA sequence: TGCAGTGCTAGGGTCTACACCGGGGAGCTGTTTTTT.

This clonotype was recorded only once. The CDR3 loop is CASSVERGCTQYF. CDR3 bases: TGTGCCAGCAGCGTAGAGAGGGGTTGTACGCAGTATTTT. The chain has TRBV9 and TRBJ2-3, with D perhaps being TRBD1 or TRBD2 (5 bases each). V was shortened by 0 bases and J by 8 bases, with 10 bases between the two germline ends. Germline loops: CDR1 SGDLS, CDR2 YYNGEE. The CDR3 is 13 residues long.

The CDR3 reads CASSSPDQETQYF. Written as DNA, the CDR3 is TGTGCCAGCAGTTCCCCGGACCAAGAGACCCAGTACTTC. V gene TRBV28 combines with J gene TRBJ2-5, with D unclear. The CDR3 loop spans 13 amino acids. The germline CDR1 and CDR2 sequences are MDHEN and SYDVKM. Trimming shortened V by 4 bases and J by 0 bases, and 6 bases separated the two germline ends.

In its sample, this clonotype was seen a few times. This chain joins TRBV7-9 and TRBJ2-7; D gene ambiguous. Germline V gene data show CDR1 as SEHNR and CDR2 as FQNEAQ (reference sequence). The CDR3 has 13 residues. Trimming shortened V by 2 bases and J by 1 base, and 6 bases separated the two germline ends. The CDR3 bases are TGTGCCAGCAGCTTACAGGAATCCTACGAGCAGTACTTC. This encodes CASSLQESYEQYF.

The V call is TRBV7-3, the J call TRBJ1-1; TRBD1 agrees at 9 bases. Germline V lookup: CDR1 SGHTA, CDR2 FQGTGA. After removal of 1 base from V and 10 bases from J, the junction contained 7 bases not matched to a gene. The CDR3 covers 14 residues. The CDR3 sequence: CASSLKGGDRVAFF. The CDR3 DNA sequence: TGTGCCAGCAGCTTAAAAGGGGGGGACAGGGTAGCTTTCTTT.

This chain uses TRBV7-9 with TRBJ2-7; D is ambiguous. Deletions cut 1 base from V and 2 bases from J, with 9 bases between. The CDR3 has 14 amino acids. CDR1 is SEHNR and CDR2 is FQNEAQ in the germline V gene (reference sequence). CDR3 DNA sequence: TGTGCCAGCAGCTTAGGGTCCATGACCTACGAGCAGTACTTC. Protein: CASSLGSMTYEQYF.

This clonotype was found many times. The CDR3 DNA sequence: TGTGCCAGCAGCCCAAGCGGACCAACCTACAATGAGCAGTTCTTC. Translating it yields CASSPSGPTYNEQFF. V usage is TRBV7-2 and J usage is TRBJ2-1, with D possibly matching TRBD2 (5 bases). The germline V gene has CDR1 SGHTA and CDR2 FQGNSA. This CDR3 region has 15 residues. V was clipped by 5 bases and J by 2 bases, with 13 bases between them.

This clonotype was seen more than once but under ten times. The chain uses TRBV25-1 and TRBJ1-2, with TRBD1 identical over 8 bases. Trimming at V came to 4 bases and at J to 6 bases, leaving 7 bases not matched to a gene. The CDR3 consists of 14 residues. Germline V lookup: CDR1 MGHDK, CDR2 SYGVNS. Here the CDR3 reads CASSVQGARNGYTF. The CDR3 coding sequence is TGTGCCAGCAGTGTCCAGGGGGCGCGGAATGGCTACACCTTC.

The chain recombines TRBV27 with TRBJ2-1, with a possible D match to TRBD2 (6 bases). There are 14 residues in the CDR3. Germline CDR1 reads MNHEY; CDR2 reads SMNVEV (reference sequence). Between the trimmed V and J ends, which lost 0 bases and 6 bases, there was a span of 9 bases. CDR3 coding DNA: TGTGCCAGCAGTTTATCTACTAGCAGCAATGAGCAGTTCTTC. Translated: CASSLSTSSNEQFF.